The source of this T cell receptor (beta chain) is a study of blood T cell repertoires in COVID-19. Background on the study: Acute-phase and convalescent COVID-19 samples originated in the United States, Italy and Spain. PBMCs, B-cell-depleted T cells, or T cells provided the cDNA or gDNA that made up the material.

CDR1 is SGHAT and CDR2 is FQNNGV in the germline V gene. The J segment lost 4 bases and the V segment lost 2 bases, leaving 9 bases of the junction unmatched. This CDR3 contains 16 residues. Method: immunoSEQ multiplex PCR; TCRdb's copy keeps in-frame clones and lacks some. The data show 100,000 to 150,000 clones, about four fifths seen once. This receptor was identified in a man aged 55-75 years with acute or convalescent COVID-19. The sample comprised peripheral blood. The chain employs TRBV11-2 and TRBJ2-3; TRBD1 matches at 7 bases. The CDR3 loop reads CASSLWRRGGPDTQYF. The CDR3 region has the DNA TGTGCCAGCAGCTTATGGAGGAGAGGGGGCCCAGATACGCAGTATTTT.